Following are 26 T cell receptor beta chains from one sample sequenced in a study of identifying expanded T cells in peripheral blood. Data came from immunoSEQ multiplex PCR; TCRdb stores just in-frame clones and leaves some out. The profile shows about 89,000 clones, around 88% of them singletons. Sequencing was carried out using blood. The receptor set was obtained from a person aged 18 to 75 in good health.

The gene calls are TRBV5-1 and TRBJ2-1, with TRBD2 matching over 16 bases. Germline CDR1 is SGHRS and CDR2 is YFSETQ. V lost 4 bases and J lost 8; bases outside the gene matches: 6. The CDR3 runs to 16 residues. The CDR3 spells CASSTGTSGGADEQFF. CDR3 bases: TGCGCCAGCAGCACCGGGACTAGCGGGGGGGCGGATGAGCAGTTCTTC.

The chain links TRBV28 to TRBJ1-2; no definite D call. The CDR3 contains 15 residues. V lost 2 bases and J lost 4, with 14 bases in between. Germline CDR1 and CDR2: MDHEN and SYDVKM. The CDR3 DNA follows: TGTGCCAGCAGTTTAGTCGGGGTGTCCAGCTATGGCTACACCTTC. Translating it yields CASSLVGVSSYGYTF.

Only one count was recorded for this clone. This sequence joins TRBV5-1 and TRBJ1-4, with 8 bases identical to TRBD1. This CDR3 is built from 16 residues. Germline values: CDR1 SGHRS, CDR2 YFSETQ. Unmatched junction bases numbered 9, after V lost 3 bases and J lost 5 bases. The CDR3 coding sequence is TGCGCCAGCAGCTCGACGTCAGGGGGCGCGAATGAAAAACTGTTTTTT. This gives the protein CASSSTSGGANEKLFF.

The rearrangement joins TRBV5-1 to TRBJ2-3; 8 nucleotides match TRBD1. With V trimmed by 4 bases and J by 3 bases, 4 bases remained unmatched. The CDR3 has 14 residues. Germline V gene sequence: CDR1 SGHRS, CDR2 YFSETQ. CDR3 DNA sequence: TGCGCCAGCAGCGCCGGACAGGGAACAGATACGCAGTATTTT. Translating it yields CASSAGQGTDTQYF.

The chain links TRBV19 to TRBJ2-3, with 9 bases identical to TRBD2. Germline V gene sequence: CDR1 LNHDA, CDR2 SQIVND (reference sequence). Trimming cost V 5 bases and J 3 bases; bases outside gene matches: 9. This CDR3 spans 16 amino acids. Here the CDR3 DNA reads TGTGCCAGTAGTCCCCTAGGGGCGGGAGGGACAGATACGCAGTATTTT. It codes for CASSPLGAGGTDTQYF.

The CDR3 nucleotides read TGTGCCAGCAGTCCAAGGACAGGGAAAGAGACCCAGTACTTC. Translated: CASSPRTGKETQYF. The rearrangement links TRBV6-5 to TRBJ2-5, with TRBD1 identical over 8 bases. This CDR3 comprises 14 residues. With V trimmed by 5 bases and J by 3 bases, 5 bases remained unmatched. Germline CDR1 MNHEY, CDR2 SVGAGI.

The chain is built from TRBV6-4 and TRBJ1-4; D is perhaps TRBD1 (5 bases). The V end lost 5 bases, the J end lost 8 bases, and 15 bases lay between the germline ends. Germline V lookup: CDR1 MRHNA, CDR2 SNTAGT. The CDR3 is 14 residues long. The CDR3 protein is CASSLEPGNEKLFF. The CDR3 DNA reads as TGTGCCAGCAGTCTCGAGCCAGGGAACGAAAAACTGTTTTTT.

The chain carries TRBV6-5 and TRBJ1-2; unclear D gene. V was shortened by 5 bases and J by 4 bases, with 8 bases between the two germline ends. Germline values: CDR1 MNHEY, CDR2 SVGAGI. This CDR3 is built from 12 residues. CDR3 DNA: TGTGCCAGCAGTCCAAAGGGCTATGGCTACACCTTC. Translated: CASSPKGYGYTF.

This clone has a handful of counts. The V gene is TRBV7-9, the J gene TRBJ1-5; D not resolved. The CDR3 consists of 12 residues. V shed 1 base and J shed 6 bases, with 4 bases lying between them. CDR1 is SEHNR, CDR2 FQNEAQ, per germline (reference sequence). In DNA, the CDR3 is TGTGCCAGCAGCTTAGGGGTTCAGCCCCAGCATTTT. Translation gives CASSLGVQPQHF.

This clone was seen a few times. This chain connects TRBV29-1 to TRBJ2-1; 7 bases are a match to TRBD2. CDR3 length: 13 residues. The V segment lost 3 bases and the J segment 7 bases; nucleotides outside the gene matches: 6. Germline V lookup: CDR1 SQVTM, CDR2 ANQGSEA. The CDR3 sequence: CSVDPSGRNEQFF. The DNA for the CDR3 is TGCAGCGTTGACCCTAGCGGCCGTAATGAGCAGTTCTTC.

J is TRBJ1-3 and V is TRBV15; 10 bases map to TRBD1. Germline V lookup: CDR1 LNHNV, CDR2 YYDKDF (reference sequence). The CDR3 has 17 amino acids. V shed 0 bases, J shed 3 bases, and the junction held 5 bases outside the gene matches. The CDR3 sequence is CATSREGQGWNGNTIYF. In DNA, the CDR3 is TGTGCCACCAGCAGAGAGGGACAGGGGTGGAATGGAAACACCATATATTTT.

The V call is TRBV19, the J call TRBJ2-6; D ambiguous. Trimming removed 3 bases from V and 0 bases from J, with 9 bases in between. Germline CDR1 LNHDA, CDR2 SQIVND (reference sequence). The CDR3 is 16 residues long. This CDR3 reads CASSMMQPSGANVLTF. The CDR3 bases are TGTGCCAGTAGTATGATGCAGCCCTCTGGGGCCAACGTCCTGACTTTC.

This chain connects TRBV7-2 to TRBJ2-1, with 8 bases fitting TRBD2. CDR1 and CDR2 (germline): SGHTA, FQGNSA. The CDR3 covers 15 residues. The J segment lost 6 bases and the V segment lost 0 bases, leaving 4 bases of the junction unmatched. CDR3 DNA sequence: TGTGCCAGCAGCTTAGCGGGACTAGGATTCAATGAGCAGTTCTTC. The encoded protein is CASSLAGLGFNEQFF.

This clone has a single count. The sample holds other DNA sequences that translate to the same CDR3. This chain uses TRBV30 with TRBJ1-6, with a weak D call TRBD1 (5 bases). Trimming took off 2 bases at V and 7 bases at J, with 9 bases between the two ends. Germline CDR1 GTSNPN, CDR2 SVGIG (reference sequence). CDR3 length: 13 residues. Here the CDR3 reads CAWSPAGNSPLHF. CDR3 bases: TGTGCCTGGAGTCCCGCAGGGAATTCACCCCTCCACTTT.

The chain couples TRBV28 to TRBJ2-2, with D hard to call. Trimming stripped 4 bases from V and 1 base from J, with 7 bases between. Germline V gene data show CDR1 as MDHEN and CDR2 as SYDVKM. This CDR3 contains 14 residues. CDR3 amino acids: CASSWAGNTGELFF. CDR3 in DNA: TGTGCCAGCAGTTGGGCAGGGAACACCGGGGAGCTGTTTTTT. Variable domain in full (rest from reference TRBV28 and TRBJ2-2): DVKVTQSSRYLVKRTGEKVFLECVQDMDHENMFWYRQDPGLGLRLIYFSYDVKMKEKGDIPEGYSVSREKKERFSLILESASTNQTSMYLCASSWAGNTGELFFGEGSRLTVL.

This clone was counted once. The CDR3 DNA reads TGTGCCAGCAGTCCCCTTGGGACAGGGAACACCGGGGAGCTGTTTTTT. Translated: CASSPLGTGNTGELFF. The chain joins TRBV28 to TRBJ2-2; 8 bases are shared with TRBD1. The CDR3 loop spans 16 amino acids. V lost 5 bases and J lost 1; bases outside the gene matches: 6. Germline V gene data show CDR1 as MDHEN and CDR2 as SYDVKM.

The CDR3 DNA is TGCGCCAGCAGCCGAGGGGGGGCCACAGATACGCAGTATTTT. This gives the protein CASSRGGATDTQYF. The chain recombines TRBV4-3 with TRBJ2-3, with TRBD2 as a possible D gene (7 bases). CDR3 length: 14 amino acids. From germline, CDR1 is LGHNA and CDR2 YSLEER. V was trimmed by 4 bases and J by 2 bases, leaving 10 bases between them.

The chain is built from TRBV5-4 and TRBJ2-5, with 9 bases that match TRBD1. The DNA end is more similar to TRBJ2-7, so the J call may be wrong. The CDR3 loop spans 14 amino acids. Per germline, CDR1 SGHNT and CDR2 YYREEE (reference sequence). In DNA, the CDR3 is TGTGCCAGCAGCTTGGCGGACAGGGGCCACGAGCAGTACTTC. It specifies CASSLADRGHEQYF.

This clone was seen just once. The chain uses TRBV27 and TRBJ2-7; D perhaps matches TRBD1 (6 bases). Germline CDR1 MNHEY, CDR2 SMNVEV (reference sequence). CDR3 size: 14 residues. With 6 bases removed from V and 5 bases from J, the gap between germline ends came to 17 bases. The CDR3 loop reads CASRKGPQGNEQYF. CDR3 bases: TGTGCCAGCAGAAAGGGGCCCCAGGGGAACGAGCAGTACTTC.

The chain joins TRBV5-4 to TRBJ2-7; 8 nucleotides match TRBD1. The CDR3 runs 14 residues. Germline CDR1 SGHNT, CDR2 YYREEE (reference sequence). The V and J ends lost 4 bases and 6 bases, in that order; junction bases with no gene match: 9. In DNA, the CDR3 is TGTGCCAGCAGCGGCCGGGACAGGATTTCCGAGCAGTACTTC. This encodes CASSGRDRISEQYF.

The V call is TRBV6-5, the J call TRBJ2-5, with 9 bases fitting TRBD2. This CDR3 has 14 amino acids. Germline loops: CDR1 MNHEY, CDR2 SVGAGI. The V gene end was trimmed by 8 bases and the J gene end by 4 bases; junction bases not matched to a gene: 8. The CDR3 DNA follows: TGTGCCAGCGGCTCCCGACTAGCGGTAGAGACCCAGTACTTC. It yields the protein CASGSRLAVETQYF.

This chain connects TRBV9 to TRBJ1-6, with unresolved D. Germline V lookup: CDR1 SGDLS, CDR2 YYNGEE. The V gene lost 0 bases and the J gene lost 3 bases, with 7 bases spanning the gap. The CDR3 covers 15 residues. Here the CDR3 reads CASSVEGGYNSPLHF. CDR3 nucleotide sequence: TGTGCCAGCAGCGTAGAAGGAGGCTATAATTCACCCCTCCACTTT.

The chain has TRBV4-3 and TRBJ2-7, with TRBD2 matching over 7 bases. The CDR3 sequence is 16 residues long. Germline loops: CDR1 LGHNA, CDR2 YSLEER. The V gene end was trimmed by 0 bases and the J gene end by 0 bases; junction bases not matched to a gene: 5. For the CDR3, the DNA is TGCGCCAGCAGCCAAGAGGGGCGGGGGAGCTCCTACGAGCAGTACTTC. Translated, it gives CASSQEGRGSSYEQYF.

The chain has TRBV30 and TRBJ1-5, with a tentative D call TRBD1 (6 bases). V dropped 2 bases and J dropped 6 bases, with 11 bases sitting between them. Germline values: CDR1 GTSNPN, CDR2 SVGIG (reference sequence). The CDR3 is 13 residues long. The DNA of the CDR3 is TGTGCCTGGAGTAGGCAGGGGAGTCAGCCCCAGCATTTT. Residues: CAWSRQGSQPQHF.

The rearrangement uses TRBV30 and TRBJ2-7; D possibly corresponds to TRBD1 (5 bases). CDR1 and CDR2 from the germline V gene are GTSNPN and SVGIG (reference sequence). V lost 3 bases and J lost 8, with 17 bases in between. The CDR3 has 13 residues. CDR3 residues: CAWRNRPESQQYF. Here the CDR3 DNA reads TGTGCCTGGAGAAACAGGCCCGAGTCGCAGCAGTACTTC.

This chain uses TRBV5-6 with TRBJ1-4; D is perhaps TRBD1 (6 bases). The V gene's germline CDR1 is SGHDT and CDR2 YYEEEE. V was cut by 0 bases and J by 6 bases, with 15 bases left in between. The CDR3 length is 16 residues. CDR3 DNA: TGTGCCAGCAGCTTGGGTCCTTCAGGGGATGATGAAAAACTGTTTTTT. Translated, it gives CASSLGPSGDDEKLFF.